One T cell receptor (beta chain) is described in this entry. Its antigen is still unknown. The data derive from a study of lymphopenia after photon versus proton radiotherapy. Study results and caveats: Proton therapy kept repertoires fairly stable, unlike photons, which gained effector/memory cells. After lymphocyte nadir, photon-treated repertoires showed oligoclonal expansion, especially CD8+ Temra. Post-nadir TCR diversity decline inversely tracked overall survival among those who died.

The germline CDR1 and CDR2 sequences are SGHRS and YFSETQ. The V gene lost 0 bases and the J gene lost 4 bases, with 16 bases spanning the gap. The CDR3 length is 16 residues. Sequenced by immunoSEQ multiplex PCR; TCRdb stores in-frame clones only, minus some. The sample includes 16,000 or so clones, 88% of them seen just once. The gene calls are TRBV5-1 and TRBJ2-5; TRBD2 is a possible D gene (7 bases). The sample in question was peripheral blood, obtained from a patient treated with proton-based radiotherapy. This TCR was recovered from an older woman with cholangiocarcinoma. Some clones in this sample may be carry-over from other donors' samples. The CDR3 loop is CASSLVAAGAGETQYF. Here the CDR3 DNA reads TGCGCCAGCAGCTTGGTCGCCGCGGGGGCGGGAGAGACCCAGTACTTC.